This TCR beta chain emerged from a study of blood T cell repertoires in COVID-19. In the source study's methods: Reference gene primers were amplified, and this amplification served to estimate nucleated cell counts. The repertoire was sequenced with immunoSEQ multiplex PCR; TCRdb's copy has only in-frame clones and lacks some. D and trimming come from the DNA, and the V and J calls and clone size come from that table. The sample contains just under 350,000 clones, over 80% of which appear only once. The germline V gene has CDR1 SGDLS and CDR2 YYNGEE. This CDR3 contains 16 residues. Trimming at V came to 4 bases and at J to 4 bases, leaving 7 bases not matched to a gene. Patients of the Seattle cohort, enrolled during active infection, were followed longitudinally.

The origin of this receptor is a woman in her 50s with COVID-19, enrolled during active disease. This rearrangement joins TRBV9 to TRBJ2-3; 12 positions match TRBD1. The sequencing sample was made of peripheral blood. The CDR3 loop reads CASSPQGQGAADTQYF. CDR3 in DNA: TGTGCCAGCAGCCCCCAGGGACAGGGGGCCGCAGATACGCAGTATTTT.